The rows below give T cell receptor beta chains drawn from one sample of a study of T cell repertoires in cytomegalovirus infection. The antigens for these receptors are not known. TCRdb ran MiXCR on the reads and lists one entry per CDR3 protein. The sample lists 80,000 or so distinct CDR3 sequences; 35% to 45% were seen once. This specimen consisted of CD8+ T cells from cultured PBMCs, obtained from culture after CMV antigen stimulation. These receptors came from a human donor in good health (CMV status not recorded). Some clones in this sample may be carry-over from other donors' samples. CDR3s include the opening cysteine and the closing phenylalanine or tryptophan. D genes are given only for firm matches. The size of a clone is reported for some rows only, either as once, few or many, or as a class for expanded clones.

cdr3_length	clone_size	j_call	v_call	d_call	cdr3_nt	cdr3_aa
18	few	TRBJ2-3	TRBV3-1	.	TGTGCCACGAGCGGGCCCACCTTCTCTTCTTCTAGCACAGATACGCAGTATTTT	CATSGPTFSSSSTDTQYF
16	.	TRBJ2-2	TRBV12-3/TRBV12-4	.	TGTGCCAGCAGTTCCGATCAGACAGCGAACACCGGGGAGCTGTTTTTT	CASSSDQTANTGELFF
14	.	TRBJ2-1	TRBV12-3/TRBV12-4	TRBD2	TGTGCCAGCAGCCGAGCGGGGTTGAACAATGAGCAGTTCTTC	CASSRAGLNNEQFF
16	many	TRBJ1-1	TRBV7-6	TRBD1	TGTGCCAGCAGCCATACCGGACAGGGAGGGAACACTGAAGCTTTCTTT	CASSHTGQGGNTEAFF
18	.	TRBJ2-7	TRBV7-6	.	TGTGCCAGCAGCTCCCGGCCCGACGGAGCCGTACTCTCCTACGAGCAGTACTTC	CASSSRPDGAVLSYEQYF
19	.	TRBJ2-6	TRBV7-8	.	TGTGCCAGCAGCCTCACTATAGGTTCCAGGGGATCTGGGGCCAACGTCCTGACTTTC	CASSLTIGSRGSGANVLTF
14	once	TRBJ2-7	TRBV29-1	.	TGCAGCGTTGAAGAATGGGACCGTCCCTACGAGCAGTACTTC	CSVEEWDRPYEQYF
15	.	TRBJ2-1	TRBV7-3	.	TGTGCCAGCAGCTTAGTCGGGGGTACCTACAATGAGCAGTTCTTC	CASSLVGGTYNEQFF
14	.	TRBJ2-7	TRBV12-3/TRBV12-4	TRBD1	TGTGCCAGCCTTACCGACAGGGCCCCCTACGAGCAGTACTTC	CASLTDRAPYEQYF
12	.	TRBJ1-4	TRBV25-1	.	TGTGCCAGCAGTGAAGACAGTAAAGGACTGTTTTTT	CASSEDSKGLFF
14	once	TRBJ2-1	TRBV15	.	TGTGCCACCAGCAGAGATGACGGCACGCATGAGCAGTTCTTC	CATSRDDGTHEQFF
15	once	TRBJ1-2	TRBV6-2/TRBV6-3	.	TGTGCCAGCAGTGAGATGGGGGCAGCTAACTATGGCTACACCTTC	CASSEMGAANYGYTF
15	.	TRBJ1-5	TRBV7-6	.	TGTGCCAGCAGCGCCGACATTCATAGCAATCAGCCCCAGCATTTT	CASSADIHSNQPQHF
16	few	TRBJ2-3	TRBV6-1	.	TGTGCCAGCAGTTCACCCAACAGGGTTGGGTCAGATACGCAGTATTTT	CASSSPNRVGSDTQYF
13	.	TRBJ1-1	TRBV6-6	.	TGTGCCAGCAGAATAGGGGGTCACACTGAAGCTTTCTTT	CASRIGGHTEAFF
14	few	TRBJ2-2	TRBV7-9	.	TGTGCCAGCAGCTTACAAGGGAACACCGGGGAGCTGTTTTTT	CASSLQGNTGELFF
12	few	TRBJ2-7	TRBV10-3	.	TGTGCCTACGGAGGGAAGGCCTACGAGCAGTACTTC	CAYGGKAYEQYF
15	.	TRBJ2-7	TRBV3-1	TRBD2	TGTGCCAGCACCGATTCGACTAGCGGGGGCTACGAGCAGTACTTC	CASTDSTSGGYEQYF
15	many	TRBJ1-6	TRBV7-9	.	TGTGCCAGCAGCCCCTGGGCGGGGGTCAATTCACCCCTCCACTTT	CASSPWAGVNSPLHF
16	few	TRBJ1-5	TRBV19	.	TGTGCCAGTAGTTTAAGGGACTTTAATAGCAATCAGCCCCAGCATTTT	CASSLRDFNSNQPQHF
16	once	TRBJ1-1	TRBV4-1	.	TGCGCCAGCAGCCCCCAGCCTGGCTTTGTGCAGACTGAAGCTTTCTTT	CASSPQPGFVQTEAFF
15	.	TRBJ2-7	TRBV7-6	.	TGTGCCAGCAGCTTATTCCCAGGTACCTCCTACGAGCAGTACTTC	CASSLFPGTSYEQYF
12	.	TRBJ1-2	TRBV5-5	TRBD1	TGTGCCAGCAGCTCGACAGGGGGGCGCTACACCTTC	CASSSTGGRYTF
12	few	TRBJ2-2	TRBV6-6	.	TGTGCCAGCAGTTCTCACACCGGGGAGCTGTTTTTT	CASSSHTGELFF
14	.	TRBJ1-2	TRBV11-2	.	TGTGCCAGCAGCTTAGGCAGGGAGATCTATGGCTACACCTTC	CASSLGREIYGYTF
11	.	TRBJ2-7	TRBV12-3/TRBV12-4	.	TGTGCCAGCAGTTTAGGCGGCGAGCAGTACTTC	CASSLGGEQYF
16	.	TRBJ2-3	TRBV12-3/TRBV12-4	TRBD1	TGTGCCAGCAGTTTATCTTGGGACAGGGGGATAGATACGCAGTATTTT	CASSLSWDRGIDTQYF
17	.	TRBJ1-1	TRBV6-5	.	TGTGCCAGCAGTTACCACCTCACCCCGGGACGGGGGACTGAAGCTTTCTTT	CASSYHLTPGRGTEAFF
12	many	TRBJ2-3	TRBV7-6	.	TGTGCCAGCAGCTTAGCGGCAGATACGCAGTATTTT	CASSLAADTQYF
16	.	TRBJ2-3	TRBV7-2	.	TGTGCCAGCAGCTTAGTCCCCAGGGGGGCCACAGATACGCAGTATTTT	CASSLVPRGATDTQYF
17	few	TRBJ2-7	TRBV5-1	.	TGCGCCAGCAGCTTGGTTCCGGGACACCAACTCTCCTACGAGCAGTACTTC	CASSLVPGHQLSYEQYF
16	.	TRBJ2-4	TRBV19	.	TGTGCCAGTAGAGAGTTGGCGTCGGGAGCCAAAAACATTCAGTACTTC	CASRELASGAKNIQYF
15	.	TRBJ2-1	TRBV5-4	.	TGTGCCAGCAGCATAAGGGGGGGCCTCTACAATGAGCAGTTCTTC	CASSIRGGLYNEQFF
13	.	TRBJ2-2	TRBV27	.	TGTGCCAGCAGTTTATCAGTAGCCGGGGAGCTGTTTTTT	CASSLSVAGELFF
18	few	TRBJ2-2	TRBV11-3	TRBD1	TGTGCCAGCAGCGGTACAGCGGACAGGGGGCTAGACACCGGGGAGCTGTTTTTT	CASSGTADRGLDTGELFF
17	.	TRBJ2-3	TRBV7-6	TRBD2	TGTGCCAGCAGCTTAAGGGCTAGCGGGGGTGTCACAGATACGCAGTATTTT	CASSLRASGGVTDTQYF
14	.	TRBJ2-7	TRBV7-6	.	TGTGCCAGCAGCACCCCAGCAGGGATCTACGAGCAGTACTTC	CASSTPAGIYEQYF
16	.	TRBJ2-1	TRBV4-3	TRBD1	TGCGCCAGCAGCCAAGACGACAGGGGGGGATACAATGAGCAGTTCTTC	CASSQDDRGGYNEQFF
15	.	TRBJ1-4	TRBV7-9	TRBD1	TGTGCCAGCAGCTTAATGACAGGGTCAGGAGAAAAACTGTTTTTT	CASSLMTGSGEKLFF
15	.	TRBJ2-1	TRBV29-1	TRBD1	TGCAGCGTTATCGACCGGGACAGGGTAGACAATGAGCAGTTCTTC	CSVIDRDRVDNEQFF
15	.	TRBJ2-1	TRBV7-6	.	TGTGCCAGCAGCCAACTTGGGGGCACGTACAATGAGCAGTTCTTC	CASSQLGGTYNEQFF
12	.	TRBJ2-1	TRBV7-9	.	TGTGCCACCCAAGGACTGTATAATGAGCAGTTCTTC	CATQGLYNEQFF
17	many	TRBJ2-3	TRBV7-2	TRBD2	TGTGCCAGCAGCCCCCCGACTAGCGGGGGGGGGACAGATACGCAGTATTTT	CASSPPTSGGGTDTQYF
16	many	TRBJ2-1	TRBV7-2	.	TGTGCCAGCAGCTTAGAATGGGGGTTAACCTACAATGAGCAGTTCTTC	CASSLEWGLTYNEQFF
16	.	TRBJ2-6	TRBV6-1	TRBD2	TGTGCCAGCAGTGAAAAAGCGGGGTCTGGGGCCAACGTCCTGACTTTC	CASSEKAGSGANVLTF